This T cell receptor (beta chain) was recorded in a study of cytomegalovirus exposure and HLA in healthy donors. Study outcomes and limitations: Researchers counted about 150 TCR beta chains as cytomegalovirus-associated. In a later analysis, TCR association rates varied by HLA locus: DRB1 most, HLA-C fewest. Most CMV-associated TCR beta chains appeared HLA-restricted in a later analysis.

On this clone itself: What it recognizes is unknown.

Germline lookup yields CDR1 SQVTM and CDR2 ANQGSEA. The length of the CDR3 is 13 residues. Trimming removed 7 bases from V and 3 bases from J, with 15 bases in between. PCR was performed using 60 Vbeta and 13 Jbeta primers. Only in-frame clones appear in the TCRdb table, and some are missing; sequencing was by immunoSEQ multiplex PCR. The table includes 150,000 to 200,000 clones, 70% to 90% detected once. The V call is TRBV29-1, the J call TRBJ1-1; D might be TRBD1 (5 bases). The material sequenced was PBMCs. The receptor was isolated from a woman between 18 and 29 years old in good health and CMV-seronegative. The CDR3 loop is CSACDSLYTEAFF. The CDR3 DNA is TGCAGCGCTTGCGACAGCCTTTACACTGAAGCTTTCTTT.